Described below is a single TCR beta chain sequence and its context. Antigen unknown. V was shortened by 6 bases and J by 4 bases, with 13 bases between the two germline ends. Germline lookup yields CDR1 MNHNY and CDR2 SVGAGI (reference sequence). The CDR3 is 13 residues long. The data belong to a study of cytomegalovirus exposure and HLA in healthy donors. Sequencing used immunoSEQ multiplex PCR; TCRdb keeps in-frame clones, though not all of them. The sample carries about 66,000 clones, 97% recorded once. Regarding the study as a whole: A list of roughly 160 TCR beta chains associated with cytomegalovirus was given. For most TCR sequences rarity was the rule, although some public TCRs occurred in many donors.

The sample comprised PBMCs. The TCR comes from a woman in her late teens or twenties in good health and CMV-seropositive. The chain employs TRBV6-6 and TRBJ2-7; TRBD2 is a possible D gene (5 bases). CDR3: CASRGSGAYEQYF. For the CDR3, the DNA is TGTGCCAGCAGGGGGAGTGGAGCATACGAGCAGTACTTC.